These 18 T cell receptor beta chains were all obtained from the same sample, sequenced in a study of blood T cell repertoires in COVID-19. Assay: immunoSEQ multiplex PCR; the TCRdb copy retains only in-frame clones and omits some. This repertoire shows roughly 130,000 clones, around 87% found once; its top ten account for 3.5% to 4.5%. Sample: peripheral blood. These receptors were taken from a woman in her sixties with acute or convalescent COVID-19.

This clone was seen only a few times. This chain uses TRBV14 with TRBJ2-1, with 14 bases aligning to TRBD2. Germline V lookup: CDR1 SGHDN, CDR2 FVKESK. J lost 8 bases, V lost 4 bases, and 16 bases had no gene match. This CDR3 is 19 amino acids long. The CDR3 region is CASSRLDGTSGSSWDEQFF. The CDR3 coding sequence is TGTGCCAGCAGCCGATTAGATGGGACTAGCGGGAGTTCGTGGGATGAGCAGTTCTTC.

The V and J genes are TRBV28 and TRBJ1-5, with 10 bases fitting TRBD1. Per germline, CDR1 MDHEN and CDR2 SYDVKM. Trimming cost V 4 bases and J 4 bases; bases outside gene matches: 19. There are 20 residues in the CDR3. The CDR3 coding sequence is TGTGCCAGCAGTTCCTCTCCGGGACAGGGGAGCTGGGATTGGAATCAGCCCCAGCATTTT. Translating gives CASSSSPGQGSWDWNQPQHF.

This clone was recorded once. CDR3 amino acids: CASSPTGYGQPQHF. CDR3 DNA sequence: TGTGCCAGCAGCCCGACAGGGTACGGTCAGCCCCAGCATTTT. The V gene is TRBV9, the J gene TRBJ1-5; 7 bases match TRBD1. The CDR3 has 14 amino acids. Unmatched junction bases numbered 7, after V lost 4 bases and J lost 6 bases. Germline CDR1 reads SGDLS; CDR2 reads YYNGEE.

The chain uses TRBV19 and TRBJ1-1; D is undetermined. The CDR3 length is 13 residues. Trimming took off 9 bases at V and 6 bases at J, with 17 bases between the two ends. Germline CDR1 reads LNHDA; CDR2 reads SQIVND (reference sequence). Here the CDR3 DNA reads TGTGCCAGCCAGGCCTTCACAGCTTCTGAAGCTTTCTTT. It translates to CASQAFTASEAFF.

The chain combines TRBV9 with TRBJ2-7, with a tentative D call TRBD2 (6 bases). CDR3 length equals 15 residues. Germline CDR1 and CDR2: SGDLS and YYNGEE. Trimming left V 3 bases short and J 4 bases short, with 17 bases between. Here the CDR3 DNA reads TGTGCCAGCAGCGGGGGCGGCACGGGAGTTTACGAGCAGTACTTC. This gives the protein CASSGGGTGVYEQYF.

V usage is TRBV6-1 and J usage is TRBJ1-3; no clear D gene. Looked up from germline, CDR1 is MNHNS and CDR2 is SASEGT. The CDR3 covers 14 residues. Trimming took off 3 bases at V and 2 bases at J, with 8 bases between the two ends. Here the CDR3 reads CASSESVPGNTIYF. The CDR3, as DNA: TGTGCCAGCAGTGAGTCGGTACCTGGAAACACCATATATTTT.

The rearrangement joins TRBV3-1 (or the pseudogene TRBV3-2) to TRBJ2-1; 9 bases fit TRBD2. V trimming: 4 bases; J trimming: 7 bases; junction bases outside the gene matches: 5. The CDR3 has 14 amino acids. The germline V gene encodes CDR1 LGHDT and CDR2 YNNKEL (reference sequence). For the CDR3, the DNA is TGTGCCAGCAGCCTGAGCGGGAGGTGGAATGAGCAGTTCTTC. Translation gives CASSLSGRWNEQFF.

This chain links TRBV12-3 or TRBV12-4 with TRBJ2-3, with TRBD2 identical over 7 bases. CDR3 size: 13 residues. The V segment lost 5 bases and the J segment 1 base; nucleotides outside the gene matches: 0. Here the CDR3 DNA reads TGTGCCAGCAGTACTAGCGGCACAGATACGCAGTATTTT. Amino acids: CASSTSGTDTQYF.

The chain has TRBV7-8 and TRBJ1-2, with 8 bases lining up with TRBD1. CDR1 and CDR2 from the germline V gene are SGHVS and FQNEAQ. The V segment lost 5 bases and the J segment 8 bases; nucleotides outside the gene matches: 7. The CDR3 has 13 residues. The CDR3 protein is CASSRDRGRGYTF. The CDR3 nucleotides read TGTGCCAGCAGCCGCGACAGGGGAAGAGGCTACACCTTC.

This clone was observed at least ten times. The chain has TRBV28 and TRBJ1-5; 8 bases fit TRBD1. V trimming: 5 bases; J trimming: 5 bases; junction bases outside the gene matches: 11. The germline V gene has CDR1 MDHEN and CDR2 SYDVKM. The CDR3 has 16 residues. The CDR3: CASSDYGTGFDQPQHF. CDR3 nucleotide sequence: TGTGCCAGCAGTGACTACGGGACAGGATTCGATCAGCCCCAGCATTTT.

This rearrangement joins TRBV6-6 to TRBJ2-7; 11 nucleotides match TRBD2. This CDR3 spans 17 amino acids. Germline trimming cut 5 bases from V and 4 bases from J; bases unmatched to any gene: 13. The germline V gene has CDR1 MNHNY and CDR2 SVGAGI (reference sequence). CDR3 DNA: TGTGCCAGCAGTCCCGGGGGGATAGCGGGAGGGGGGTACGAGCAGTACTTC. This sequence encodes CASSPGGIAGGGYEQYF.

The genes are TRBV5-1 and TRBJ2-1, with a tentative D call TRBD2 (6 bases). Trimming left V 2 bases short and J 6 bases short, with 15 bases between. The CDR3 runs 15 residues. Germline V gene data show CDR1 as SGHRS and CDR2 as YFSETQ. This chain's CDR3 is CASSLSGVEGNEQFF. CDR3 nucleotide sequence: TGCGCCAGCAGCTTATCGGGAGTAGAGGGCAATGAGCAGTTCTTC.

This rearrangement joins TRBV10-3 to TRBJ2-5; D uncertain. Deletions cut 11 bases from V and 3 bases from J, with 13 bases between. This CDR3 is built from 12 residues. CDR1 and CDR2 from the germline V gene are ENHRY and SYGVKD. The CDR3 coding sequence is TGTGCCCCCCGGAGCAAGGAAGAGACCCAGTACTTC. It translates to CAPRSKEETQYF.

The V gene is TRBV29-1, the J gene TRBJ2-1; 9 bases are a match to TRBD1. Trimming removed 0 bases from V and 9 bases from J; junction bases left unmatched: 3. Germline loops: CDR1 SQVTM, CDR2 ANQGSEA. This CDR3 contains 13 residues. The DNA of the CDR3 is TGCAGCGTTGAAGAGGGGACAGGGCTTGAGCAGTTCTTC. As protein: CSVEEGTGLEQFF.

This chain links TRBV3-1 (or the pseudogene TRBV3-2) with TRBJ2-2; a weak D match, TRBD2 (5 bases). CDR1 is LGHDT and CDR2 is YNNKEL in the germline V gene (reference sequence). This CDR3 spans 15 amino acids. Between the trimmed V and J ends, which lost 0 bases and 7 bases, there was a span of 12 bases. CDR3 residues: CASSQDSSRFGELFF. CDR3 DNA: TGTGCCAGCAGCCAAGATTCTAGCCGGTTCGGGGAGCTGTTTTTT.

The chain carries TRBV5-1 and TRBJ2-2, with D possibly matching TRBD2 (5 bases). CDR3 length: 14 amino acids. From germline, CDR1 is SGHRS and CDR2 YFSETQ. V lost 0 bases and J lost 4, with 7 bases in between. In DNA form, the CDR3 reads TGCGCCAGCAGCTTGGGGGAGTTCACCGGGGAGCTGTTTTTT. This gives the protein CASSLGEFTGELFF.

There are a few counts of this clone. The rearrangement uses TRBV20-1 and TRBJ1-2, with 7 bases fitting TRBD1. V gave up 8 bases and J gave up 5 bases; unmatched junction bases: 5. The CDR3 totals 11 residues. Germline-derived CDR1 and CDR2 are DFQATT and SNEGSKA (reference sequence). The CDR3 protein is CSSGTDYGYTF. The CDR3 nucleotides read TGCAGTTCCGGGACAGATTATGGCTACACCTTC.

The CDR3 region is CASRLGTGYTGELFF. The CDR3 region has the DNA TGTGCCAGTAGGTTGGGGACAGGGTACACCGGGGAGCTGTTTTTT. The chain links TRBV19 to TRBJ2-2; 9 bases are a match to TRBD1. The CDR3 runs to 15 residues. Per the germline V gene, CDR1 is LNHDA and CDR2 is SQIVND (reference sequence). J gave up 3 bases and V 6 bases, and 5 bases lay outside the gene matches.